These 10 T cell receptor beta chains share one sample of origin, sequenced in a study of regulatory T cells in long-lasting Graves disease. The time point denotes: persistent/refractory GD, antithyroid drugs over 5 years with positive TRAb. From PBMCs, RNA was extracted and then used to make the TCR library. With iRepertoire HTBI primers and Arm-PCR of CDR3 regions, TCR beta libraries were built. TCRdb re-analysed the multiplex PCR reads in MiXCR, keeping a single row per CDR3 protein. There are about 660,000 distinct CDR3 sequences in the sample; 25% to 35% occur only once, and roughly 40% lies in the top ten. The input for sequencing was peripheral blood mononuclear cells (PBMCs), taken when the disease was refractory, from a patient treated with antithyroid drugs. Receptor source: a female donor with Graves disease.

This clonotype came up many times. The rearrangement joins TRBV12-3 or TRBV12-4 to TRBJ1-4; 9 bases match TRBD1. J gave up 10 bases and V 5 bases, and 8 bases lay outside the gene matches. The length of the CDR3 is 14 residues. The CDR3 loop is CASSARDREGKLFF. For the CDR3, the DNA is TGTGCCAGCAGTGCCCGGGACAGGGAAGGAAAACTGTTTTTT.

This clonotype was picked up many times. The rearrangement joins TRBV6-5 to TRBJ2-5, with unresolved D. CDR3 length: 16 residues. Germline V gives CDR1 MNHEY, CDR2 SVGAGI. V was shortened by 0 bases and J by 0 bases, with 11 bases between the two germline ends. The CDR3 here is CASSYSENGHQETQYF. CDR3 coding DNA: TGTGCCAGCAGTTACTCGGAAAATGGACACCAAGAGACCCAGTACTTC.

The table lists this clonotype with a few counts. The chain joins TRBV5-1 to TRBJ2-2; possible D gene TRBD1, 6 bases. Per the germline V gene, CDR1 is SGHRS and CDR2 is YFSETQ. Trimming removed 4 bases at V and 3 bases at J, with 10 bases between. The CDR3 has 14 amino acids. As DNA, the CDR3 is TGCGCCAGCAGCGCAGGGGAAGACACCGGGGAGCTGTTTTTT. This encodes CASSAGEDTGELFF.

This chain uses TRBV11-2 with TRBJ1-4; D call uncertain. Germline CDR1 SGHAT, CDR2 FQNNGV. The CDR3 consists of 16 residues. V dropped 0 bases and J dropped 3 bases, with 11 bases sitting between them. Here the CDR3 reads CASSLDGVVANEKLFF. CDR3 DNA sequence: TGTGCCAGCAGCTTAGATGGGGTCGTGGCTAATGAAAAACTGTTTTTT.

To note about this clonotype: A read error is likely, as this CDR3 ends without the conserved phenylalanine or tryptophan. The chain couples TRBV6-1 to TRBJ2-5, with D possibly being TRBD1 (6 bases). The CDR3 runs 13 residues. CDR1 MNHNS and CDR2 SASEGT come from the germline V gene. V was clipped by 6 bases and J by 5 bases, with 13 bases between them. CDR3 region: CASRRQDRETQYL. The DNA of the CDR3 is TGTGCCAGCAGGCGACAGGACCGGGAGACCCAGTACCTC.

This clonotype has a handful of counts. The V call is TRBV13, the J call TRBJ2-7, with 10 nucleotides matching TRBD1. From germline, CDR1 is PRHDT and CDR2 FYEKMQ (reference sequence). The CDR3 consists of 13 residues. The J segment lost 6 bases and the V segment lost 5 bases, leaving 4 bases of the junction unmatched. The CDR3 protein is CASSNRDRGEQYF. In DNA, the CDR3 is TGTGCCAGCAGCAACCGGGACAGGGGCGAGCAGTACTTC.

In this sample, this clonotype turned up many times. The V gene is TRBV2, the J gene TRBJ2-7, with 8 bases aligning to TRBD2. The trim removed 4 bases at V and 4 bases at J, leaving 18 bases unmatched. Germline-derived CDR1 and CDR2 are SNHLY and FYNNEI. The CDR3 is 18 amino acids. DNA of the CDR3: TGTGCCAGCAGTGTGCCCCCTACTTCCAGCGGGAGTTCTTACGAGCAGTACTTC. Its protein product is CASSVPPTSSGSSYEQYF.

The genes are TRBV29-1 and TRBJ1-1; maybe TRBD1 (6 bases). V was cut by 1 base and J by 0 bases, with 6 bases left in between. CDR1 is SQVTM and CDR2 is ANQGSEA in the germline V gene. The CDR3 sequence is 13 residues long. CDR3 protein: CSVEGTVNTEAFF. DNA of the CDR3: TGCAGCGTTGAAGGGACAGTGAACACTGAAGCTTTCTTT.

The rearrangement joins TRBV6-2 or TRBV6-3 to TRBJ2-7, with TRBD2 as a possible D gene (6 bases). V was shortened by 5 bases and J by 9 bases, with 23 bases between the two germline ends. CDR1 MNHEY and CDR2 SVGEGT come from the germline V gene. The CDR3 length is 15 residues. CDR3 loop: CASSGRPPGEAGQYF. As DNA, the CDR3 is TGTGCCAGCAGTGGCCGACCGCCGGGGGAGGCTGGGCAGTACTTC.

This CDR3 is CASSLRDWGLNEQFF. The CDR3 DNA is TGTGCCAGCAGTTTACGAGATTGGGGTCTCAATGAGCAGTTCTTC. This chain uses TRBV12-3 or TRBV12-4 with TRBJ2-1, with D unresolved. CDR3 size: 15 residues. Trimming pared 2 bases from V and 6 bases from J, leaving 14 bases between.